The clone carrying this T cell receptor (beta chain) was observed a few times. Its antigen is not known. Trimming took 5 bases from V and 4 from J, leaving 14 bases between them. CDR1 and CDR2 from the germline V gene are SGHTA and FQGNSA. The length of the CDR3 is 14 residues. TCRB transcripts that were expressed got sequenced, as all of the isolated RNA had been reverse transcribed. Measured with immunoSEQ multiplex PCR; TCRdb has only the in-frame clones, and not every one. The table includes 400,000 or so clones, 8% to 10% detected once. The source of the sample is a study of beta chain features in type 1 diabetes. Whole-study context: Taken together, all samples contributed fewer than 110 million examined sorted cells.

Regarding the study as a whole: Moderate yet significant TCRB CDR3 shortening was seen in Type 1 diabetes patients in all four CD4+ subsets.

Sequencing was carried out using central memory CD4+ T cells from blood. This chain links TRBV7-2 with TRBJ1-1; D unclear. The receptor was derived from a young man with type 1 diabetes. DNA of the CDR3: TGTGCCAGCAGCCTACAAACGTGGAGCACTGAAGCTTTCTTT. It specifies CASSLQTWSTEAFF.